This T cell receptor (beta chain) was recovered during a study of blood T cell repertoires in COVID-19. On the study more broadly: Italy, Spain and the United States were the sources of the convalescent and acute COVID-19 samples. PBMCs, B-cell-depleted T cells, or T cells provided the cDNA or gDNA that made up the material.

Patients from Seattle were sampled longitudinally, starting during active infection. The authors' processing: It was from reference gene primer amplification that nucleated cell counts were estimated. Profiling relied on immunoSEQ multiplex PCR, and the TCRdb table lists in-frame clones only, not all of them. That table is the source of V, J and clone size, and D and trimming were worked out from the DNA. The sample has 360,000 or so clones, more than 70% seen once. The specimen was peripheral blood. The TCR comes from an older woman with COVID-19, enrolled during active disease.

As DNA, the CDR3 is TGTGCCACCCTCCCGGGTCTTTATAGCAATCAGCCCCAGCATTTT. It is translated as CATLPGLYSNQPQHF. The chain carries TRBV27 and TRBJ1-5; D unresolved. Trimming pared 10 bases from V and 0 bases from J, leaving 16 bases between. The CDR3 covers 15 residues. CDR1 and CDR2 (germline): MNHEY, SMNVEV (reference sequence).